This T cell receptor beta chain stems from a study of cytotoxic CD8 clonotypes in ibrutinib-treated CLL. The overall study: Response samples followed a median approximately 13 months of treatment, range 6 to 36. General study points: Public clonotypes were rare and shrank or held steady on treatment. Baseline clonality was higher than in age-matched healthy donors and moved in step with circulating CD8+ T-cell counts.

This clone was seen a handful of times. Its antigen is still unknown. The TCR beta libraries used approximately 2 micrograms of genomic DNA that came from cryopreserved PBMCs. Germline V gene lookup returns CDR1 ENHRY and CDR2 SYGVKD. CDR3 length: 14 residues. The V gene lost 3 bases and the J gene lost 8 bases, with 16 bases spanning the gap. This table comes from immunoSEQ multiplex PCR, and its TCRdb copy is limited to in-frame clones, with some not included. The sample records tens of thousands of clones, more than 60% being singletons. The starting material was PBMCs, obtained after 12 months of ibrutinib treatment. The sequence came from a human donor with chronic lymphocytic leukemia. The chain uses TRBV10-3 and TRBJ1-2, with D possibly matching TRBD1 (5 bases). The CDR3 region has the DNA TGTGCCATCAGTGATTTCGGGGGTGTGGAGGGCTACACCTTC. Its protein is CAISDFGGVEGYTF.